This TCR beta chain appears in the sequencing data of a study of blood T cells in healthy people across ages. The CDR3 runs 17 residues. CDR1 and CDR2 (germline): DFQATT, SNEGSKA (reference sequence). V lost 7 bases to trimming and J lost 1 base, with 23 bases between them. Through a sample-barcoded 5' primer and a J-beta primer mix, a second PCR was run for roughly 7 to 11 cycles. MiXCR, run by TCRdb on the 5' RACE reads, gives a single entry per CDR3 protein. The profile shows about 810,000 distinct CDR3 sequences, around 36% of them singletons. This clonotype appeared a few times. Donors each provided ten milliliters of peripheral blood.

The chain couples TRBV20-1 to TRBJ2-1; tentatively, D is TRBD2 (6 bases). Sequencing input: blood. This receptor was taken from a man between 18 and 35 years old in good health. The CDR3 DNA follows: TGCAGTGTGGATTCGGGGGACTCCCCAGTTTCCTACAATGAGCAGTTCTTC. Translating it yields CSVDSGDSPVSYNEQFF.